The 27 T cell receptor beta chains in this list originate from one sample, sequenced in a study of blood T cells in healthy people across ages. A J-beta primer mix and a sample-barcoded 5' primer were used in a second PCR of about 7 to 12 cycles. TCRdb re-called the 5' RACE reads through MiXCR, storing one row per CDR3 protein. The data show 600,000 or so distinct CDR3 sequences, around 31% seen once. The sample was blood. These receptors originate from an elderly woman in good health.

As DNA, the CDR3 is TGTGCCAGCATCAGGGCAGGGGGCAATCAGCCCCAGCATTTT. Translating gives CASIRAGGNQPQHF. The chain employs TRBV6-2 or TRBV6-3 and TRBJ1-5; the D gene is possibly TRBD1 (6 bases). CDR1 and CDR2 from the germline V gene are MNHEY and SVGEGT. The V end lost 7 bases, the J end lost 2 bases, and 12 bases lay between the germline ends. This CDR3 has 14 residues.

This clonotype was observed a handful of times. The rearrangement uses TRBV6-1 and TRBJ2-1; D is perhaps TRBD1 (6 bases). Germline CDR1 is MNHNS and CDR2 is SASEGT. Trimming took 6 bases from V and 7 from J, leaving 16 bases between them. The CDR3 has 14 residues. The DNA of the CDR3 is TGTGCCAGCAGGAATAGGGCTAGGGGGAATGAGCAGTTCTTC. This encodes CASRNRARGNEQFF.

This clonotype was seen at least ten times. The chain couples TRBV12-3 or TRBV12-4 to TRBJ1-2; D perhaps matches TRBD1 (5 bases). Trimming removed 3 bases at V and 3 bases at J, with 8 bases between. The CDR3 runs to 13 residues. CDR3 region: CASSFREHYGYTF. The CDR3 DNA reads TGTGCCAGCAGTTTCAGGGAGCACTATGGCTACACCTTC.

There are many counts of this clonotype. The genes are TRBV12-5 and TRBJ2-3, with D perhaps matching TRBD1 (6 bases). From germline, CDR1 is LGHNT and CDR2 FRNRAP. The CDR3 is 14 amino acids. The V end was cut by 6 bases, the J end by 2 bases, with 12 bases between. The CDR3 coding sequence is TGTGCTAGTGGATTCCGGGACATCACAGATACGCAGTATTTT. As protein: CASGFRDITDTQYF. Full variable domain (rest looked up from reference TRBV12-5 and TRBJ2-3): DARVTQTPRHKVTEMGQEVTMRCQPILGHNTVFWYRQTMMQGLELLAYFRNRAPLDDSGMPKDRFSAEMPDATLATLKIQPSEPRDSAVYFCASGFRDITDTQYFGPGTRLTVL.

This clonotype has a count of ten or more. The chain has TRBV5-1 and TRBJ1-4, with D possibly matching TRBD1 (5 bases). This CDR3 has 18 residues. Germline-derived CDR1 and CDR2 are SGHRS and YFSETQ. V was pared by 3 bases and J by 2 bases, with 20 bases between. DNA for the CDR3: TGCGCCAGCAGCTCGACAGTCATCAGCTTGGGTACTAATGAAAAACTGTTTTTT. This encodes CASSSTVISLGTNEKLFF.

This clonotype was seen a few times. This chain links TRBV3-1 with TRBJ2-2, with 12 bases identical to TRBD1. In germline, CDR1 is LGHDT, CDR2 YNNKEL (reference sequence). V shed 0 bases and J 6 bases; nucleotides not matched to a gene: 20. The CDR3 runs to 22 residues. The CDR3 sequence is CASSQDHGWGQGAIRNSGELFF. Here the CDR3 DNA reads TGTGCCAGCAGCCAAGACCATGGATGGGGACAGGGGGCTATAAGAAATTCCGGGGAGCTGTTTTTT.

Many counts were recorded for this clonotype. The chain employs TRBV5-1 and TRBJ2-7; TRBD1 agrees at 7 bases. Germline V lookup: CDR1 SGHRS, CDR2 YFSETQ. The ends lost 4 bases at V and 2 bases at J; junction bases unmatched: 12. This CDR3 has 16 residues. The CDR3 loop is CASSPDIGTAPYEQYF. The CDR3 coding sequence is TGCGCCAGCAGCCCTGACATCGGGACAGCTCCCTACGAGCAGTACTTC.

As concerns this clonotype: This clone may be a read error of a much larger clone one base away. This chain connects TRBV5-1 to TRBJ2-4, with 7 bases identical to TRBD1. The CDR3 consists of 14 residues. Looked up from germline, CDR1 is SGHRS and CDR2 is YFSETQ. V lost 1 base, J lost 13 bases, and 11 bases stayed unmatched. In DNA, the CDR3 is TGCGCCAGCAGCTTGTACAGGGGTACCTACGGGCAGTACTTC. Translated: CASSLYRGTYGQYF.

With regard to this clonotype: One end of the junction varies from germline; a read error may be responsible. The CDR3 bases are TGTGCCAGCAGTTTAGACGGCGGGCGAGCAGATGCGCAGTATTTT. Protein product: CASSLDGGRADAQYF. V and J are TRBV12-3 or TRBV12-4 and TRBJ2-3; a weak D match, TRBD2 (5 bases). The CDR3 is 15 amino acids.

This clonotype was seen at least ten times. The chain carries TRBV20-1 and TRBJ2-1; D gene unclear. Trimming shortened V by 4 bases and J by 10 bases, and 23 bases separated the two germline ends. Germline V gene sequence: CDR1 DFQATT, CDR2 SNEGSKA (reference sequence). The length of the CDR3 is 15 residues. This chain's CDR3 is CSAIRNAGRLREQFF. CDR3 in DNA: TGCAGTGCTATCCGCAATGCCGGAAGGCTGAGGGAGCAGTTCTTC.

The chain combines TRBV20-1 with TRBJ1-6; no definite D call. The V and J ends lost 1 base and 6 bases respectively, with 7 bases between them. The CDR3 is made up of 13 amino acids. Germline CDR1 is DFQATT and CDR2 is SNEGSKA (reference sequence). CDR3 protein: CSARGQINSPLHF. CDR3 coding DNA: TGCAGTGCTAGAGGTCAGATTAATTCACCCCTCCACTTT.

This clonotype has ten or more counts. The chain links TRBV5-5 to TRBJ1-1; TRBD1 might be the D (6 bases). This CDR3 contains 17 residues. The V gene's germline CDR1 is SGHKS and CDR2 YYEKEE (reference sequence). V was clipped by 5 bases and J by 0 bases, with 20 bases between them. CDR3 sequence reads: CASRRVAGQSMNTEAFF. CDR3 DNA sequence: TGTGCCAGCAGGCGGGTTGCTGGACAGTCCATGAACACTGAAGCTTTCTTT.

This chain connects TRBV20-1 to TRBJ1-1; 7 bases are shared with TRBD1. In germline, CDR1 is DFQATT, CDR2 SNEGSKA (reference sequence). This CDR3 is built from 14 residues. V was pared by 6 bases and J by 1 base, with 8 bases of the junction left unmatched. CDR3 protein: CSAKEGARNTEAFF. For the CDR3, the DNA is TGCAGTGCAAAAGAGGGGGCAAGGAACACTGAAGCTTTCTTT.

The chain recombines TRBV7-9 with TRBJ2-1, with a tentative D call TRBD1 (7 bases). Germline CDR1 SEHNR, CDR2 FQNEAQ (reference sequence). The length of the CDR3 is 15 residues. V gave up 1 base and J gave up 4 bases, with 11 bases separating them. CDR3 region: CASSLGGDSYNEQFF. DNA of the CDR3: TGTGCCAGCAGCTTAGGGGGGGACAGTTACAATGAGCAGTTCTTC.

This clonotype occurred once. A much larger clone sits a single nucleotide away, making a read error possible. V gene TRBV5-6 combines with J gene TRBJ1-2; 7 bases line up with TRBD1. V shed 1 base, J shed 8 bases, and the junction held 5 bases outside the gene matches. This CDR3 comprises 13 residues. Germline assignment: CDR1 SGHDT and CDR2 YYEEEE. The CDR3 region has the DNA TGTGCCAGCAGCTTGACAACAGGGGAAGGCTACACCTTC. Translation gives CASSLTTGEGYTF.

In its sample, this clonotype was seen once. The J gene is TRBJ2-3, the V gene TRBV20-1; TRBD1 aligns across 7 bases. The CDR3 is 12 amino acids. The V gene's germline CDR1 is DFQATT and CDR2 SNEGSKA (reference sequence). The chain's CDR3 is CSAPDRTDTQYF. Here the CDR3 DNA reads TGCAGCGCCCCGGACAGGACAGATACGCAGTATTTT.

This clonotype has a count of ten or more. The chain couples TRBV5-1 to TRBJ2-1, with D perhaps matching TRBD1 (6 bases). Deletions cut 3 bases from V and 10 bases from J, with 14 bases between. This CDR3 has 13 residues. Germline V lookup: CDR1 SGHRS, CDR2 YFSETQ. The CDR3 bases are TGCGCCAGCAGCTCCCTATCCGGGACAGAGCAGTTCTTC. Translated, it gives CASSSLSGTEQFF.

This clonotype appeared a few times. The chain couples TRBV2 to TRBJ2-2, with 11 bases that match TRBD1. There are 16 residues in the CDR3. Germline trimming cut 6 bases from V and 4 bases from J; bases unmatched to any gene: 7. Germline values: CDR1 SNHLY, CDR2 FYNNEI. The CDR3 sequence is CASRHGTGGITGELFF. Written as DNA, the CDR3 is TGTGCCAGCAGGCATGGGACAGGGGGGATCACCGGGGAGCTGTTTTTT.

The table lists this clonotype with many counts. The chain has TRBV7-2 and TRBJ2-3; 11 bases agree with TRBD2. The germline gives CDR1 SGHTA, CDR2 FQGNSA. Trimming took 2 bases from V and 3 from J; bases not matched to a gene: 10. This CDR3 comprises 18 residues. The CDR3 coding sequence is TGTGCCAGCAGCTTATGGGCTAGCGGGGGGCGGGAGACAGATACGCAGTATTTT. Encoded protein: CASSLWASGGRETDTQYF.

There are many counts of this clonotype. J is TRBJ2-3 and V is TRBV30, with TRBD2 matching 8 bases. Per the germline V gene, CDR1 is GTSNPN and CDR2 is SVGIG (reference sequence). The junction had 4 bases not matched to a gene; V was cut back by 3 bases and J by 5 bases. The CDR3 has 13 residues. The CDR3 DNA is TGTGCCTGGAGGGCCGGGACTAGAGATACGCAGTATTTT. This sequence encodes CAWRAGTRDTQYF.

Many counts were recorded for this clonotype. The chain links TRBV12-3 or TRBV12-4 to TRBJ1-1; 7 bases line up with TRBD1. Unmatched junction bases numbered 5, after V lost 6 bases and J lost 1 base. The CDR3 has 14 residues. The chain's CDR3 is CASSGRTGNTEAFF. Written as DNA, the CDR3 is TGTGCCAGCAGCGGCCGGACAGGGAACACTGAAGCTTTCTTT.

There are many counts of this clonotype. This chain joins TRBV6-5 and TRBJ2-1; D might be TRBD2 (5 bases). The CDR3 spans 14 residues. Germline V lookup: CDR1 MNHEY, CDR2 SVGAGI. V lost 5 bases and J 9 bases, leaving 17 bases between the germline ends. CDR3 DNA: TGTGCCAGCAGTATGGACTCGTCCATGGGTGAGCAGTTCTTC. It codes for CASSMDSSMGEQFF.

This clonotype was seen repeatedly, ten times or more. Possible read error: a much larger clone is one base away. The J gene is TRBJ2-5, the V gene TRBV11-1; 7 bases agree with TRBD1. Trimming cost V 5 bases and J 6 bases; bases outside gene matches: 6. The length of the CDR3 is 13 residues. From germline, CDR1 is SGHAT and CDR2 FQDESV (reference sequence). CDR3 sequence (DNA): TGTGCCAGCAGCCAGGGGGTTGGACAGACCCAGTACTTC. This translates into CASSQGVGQTQYF. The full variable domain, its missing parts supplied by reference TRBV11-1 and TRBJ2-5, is EAEVAQSPRYKITEKSQAVAFWCDPISGHATLYWYRQILGQGPELLVQFQDESVVDDSQLPKDRFSAERLKGVDSTLKIQPAELGDSAMYLCASSQGVGQTQYFGPGTRLLVL.

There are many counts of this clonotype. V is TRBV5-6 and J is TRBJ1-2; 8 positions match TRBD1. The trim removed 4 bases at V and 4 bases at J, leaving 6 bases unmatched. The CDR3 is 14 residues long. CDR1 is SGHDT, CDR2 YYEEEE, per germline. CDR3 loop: CASSASGGGYGYTF. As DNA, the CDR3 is TGTGCCAGCAGCGCTTCAGGGGGCGGCTATGGCTACACCTTC. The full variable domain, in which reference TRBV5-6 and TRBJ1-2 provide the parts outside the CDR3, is DAGVTQSPTHLIKTRGQQVTLRCSPKSGHDTVSWYQQALGQGPQFIFQYYEEEERQRGNFPDRFSGHQFPNYSSELNVNALLLGDSALYLCASSASGGGYGYTFGSGTRLTVV.

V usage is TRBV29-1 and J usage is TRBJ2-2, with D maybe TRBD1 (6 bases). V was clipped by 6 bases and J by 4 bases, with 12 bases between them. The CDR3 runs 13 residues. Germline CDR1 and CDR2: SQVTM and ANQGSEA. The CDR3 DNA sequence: TGCAGCGTCGACGGACAGAGCACCGGGGAGCTGTTTTTT. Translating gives CSVDGQSTGELFF.

The CDR3 loop is CAWSARQGVGGYTF. CDR3 DNA sequence: TGTGCCTGGAGTGCCCGACAGGGTGTAGGTGGCTACACCTTC. The chain couples TRBV30 to TRBJ1-2; 7 positions agree with TRBD1. This CDR3 is built from 14 residues. Germline V gene data show CDR1 as GTSNPN and CDR2 as SVGIG (reference sequence). Losses at the gene ends were 1 base for V and 7 bases for J; bases not matched to a gene: 9.

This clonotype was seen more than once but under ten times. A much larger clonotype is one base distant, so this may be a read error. CDR3 in amino acids: CASGLGQGRETQYF. The CDR3 coding sequence is TGTGCTAGTGGGCTGGGACAGGGACGAGAGACCCAGTACTTC. The chain joins TRBV12-5 to TRBJ2-5, with TRBD1 matching 9 bases. V was pared by 6 bases and J by 4 bases, with 6 bases of the junction left unmatched. The CDR3 sequence is 14 residues long. Germline CDR1 LGHNT, CDR2 FRNRAP.